The next 28 T cell receptor beta chains were all read from a single sample in a study of T cell changes during pregnancy in multiple sclerosis. The data were produced by immunoSEQ multiplex PCR, yet TCRdb's version contains in-frame clones alone and is incomplete. The table has 40,000 or so clones, over 85% seen once. The sequenced sample was peripheral blood, obtained before pregnancy. The receptors shown here come from a female donor with multiple sclerosis, enrolled in a pregnancy study.

CDR3 nucleotide sequence: TGTGCCATCAGCGCCAGGGCAGATCTCTACAATGAGCAGTTCTTC. This codes for CAISARADLYNEQFF. V usage is TRBV10-3 and J usage is TRBJ2-1, with D possibly matching TRBD1 (5 bases). CDR3 length equals 15 residues. Germline lookup yields CDR1 ENHRY and CDR2 SYGVKD. V gave up 6 bases and J gave up 3 bases, with 15 bases separating them.

The chain recombines TRBV6-6 with TRBJ2-7, with D perhaps TRBD1 (6 bases). Germline assignment: CDR1 MNHNY and CDR2 SVGAGI (reference sequence). CDR3 length: 14 amino acids. V lost 5 bases and J 3 bases, leaving 14 bases between the germline ends. CDR3 amino acids: CASSDGGNVYEQYF. The DNA for the CDR3 is TGTGCCAGCAGTGATGGGGGCAATGTCTACGAGCAGTACTTC.

This clone was picked up one time. The chain combines TRBV4-1 with TRBJ2-1, with TRBD2 matching 12 bases. CDR3 length: 16 residues. In germline, CDR1 is MGHRA, CDR2 YSYEKL. Losses at the gene ends were 4 bases for V and 8 bases for J; bases not matched to a gene: 9. CDR3 sequence: CASSLRTSGNYDEQFF. The CDR3 DNA reads as TGCGCCAGCAGCCTCCGGACTAGCGGGAATTATGATGAGCAGTTCTTC.

V usage is TRBV30 and J usage is TRBJ1-1, with D hard to call. Trimming left V 5 bases short and J 1 base short, with 5 bases between. CDR3 length equals 11 residues. CDR1 GTSNPN and CDR2 SVGIG come from the germline V gene (reference sequence). CDR3 sequence reads: CAWLENTEAFF. In nucleotides, the CDR3 is TGTGCCTGGTTAGAGAACACTGAAGCTTTCTTT.

This chain links TRBV4-1 with TRBJ2-3; the D gene is possibly TRBD2 (6 bases). Germline CDR1 and CDR2: MGHRA and YSYEKL. The CDR3 is 14 amino acids. Between the trimmed V and J ends, which lost 4 bases and 0 bases, there was a span of 8 bases. The DNA for the CDR3 is TGCGCCAGCAGCCGGGCGGGAAGCACAGATACGCAGTATTTT. It encodes CASSRAGSTDTQYF.

The chain couples TRBV2 to TRBJ2-5, with 8 bases fitting TRBD2. From germline, CDR1 is SNHLY and CDR2 FYNNEI. V lost 2 bases to trimming and J lost 4 bases; unmatched junction nucleotides: 15. The CDR3 runs 18 residues. Written as DNA, the CDR3 is TGTGCCAGCAGTGAACGATTGGCGGGAGGAAGAATTATAGAGACCCAGTACTTC. This gives the protein CASSERLAGGRIIETQYF. The full variable domain, completed using reference TRBV2 and TRBJ2-5, is EPEVTQTPSHQVTQMGQEVILRCVPISNHLYFYWYRQILGQKVEFLVSFYNNEISEKSEIFDDQFSVERPDGSNFTLKIRSTKLEDSAMYFCASSERLAGGRIIETQYFGPGTRLLVL.

The J gene is TRBJ2-5, the V gene TRBV5-4; D possibly corresponds to TRBD2 (6 bases). Trimming left V 7 bases short and J 5 bases short, with 21 bases between. The CDR3 is 15 amino acids. Germline assignment: CDR1 SGHNT and CDR2 YYREEE (reference sequence). Here the CDR3 DNA reads TGTGCCAGCCACAACTTTAGCGGAGGATGGGAGACCCAGTACTTC. It specifies CASHNFSGGWETQYF.

CDR3: CASSPSGRGSYEQYF. As DNA, the CDR3 is TGTGCCAGCTCCCCTAGCGGGAGGGGGAGTTACGAGCAGTACTTC. V gene TRBV18 combines with J gene TRBJ2-7, with TRBD2 identical over 12 bases. This CDR3 spans 15 amino acids. Germline assignment: CDR1 KGHSH and CDR2 LQKENI. The trim removed 6 bases at V and 4 bases at J, leaving 7 bases unmatched.

V and J are TRBV6-1 and TRBJ1-1; D uncertain. Germline V gene data show CDR1 as MNHNS and CDR2 as SASEGT. CDR3 size: 15 residues. With 2 bases removed from V and 7 bases from J, the gap between germline ends came to 17 bases. The CDR3 region has the DNA TGTGCCAGCAGTGAATTGCCCGCAGCGTTCTTTGAAGCTTTCTTT. Protein: CASSELPAAFFEAFF.

V usage is TRBV7-9 and J usage is TRBJ2-1; D may be TRBD2 (6 bases). The V end lost 2 bases, the J end lost 4 bases, and 12 bases lay between the germline ends. Germline V lookup: CDR1 SEHNR, CDR2 FQNEAQ (reference sequence). This CDR3 region has 15 residues. Here the CDR3 reads CASSLRVAEYNEQFF. The DNA for the CDR3 is TGTGCCAGCAGCTTAAGAGTAGCGGAGTACAATGAGCAGTTCTTC.

The V and J genes are TRBV5-8 and TRBJ1-5, with D possibly being TRBD1 (5 bases). Trimming stripped 2 bases from V and 0 bases from J, with 9 bases between. Germline CDR1 is SGHTS and CDR2 is YDEGEE. This CDR3 has 15 residues. Here the CDR3 DNA reads TGTGCCAGCAGCTTTTGGGGCCATAGCAATCAGCCCCAGCATTTT. Translating it yields CASSFWGHSNQPQHF.

The J gene is TRBJ2-1, the V gene TRBV5-1; 13 bases match TRBD2. The CDR3 sequence is 17 residues long. The junction had 7 bases not matched to a gene; V was cut back by 1 base and J by 6 bases. The germline CDR1 and CDR2 sequences are SGHRS and YFSETQ. CDR3 residues: CASSLTPGLAGINEQFF. As DNA, the CDR3 is TGCGCCAGCAGCTTGACTCCGGGACTAGCGGGGATCAATGAGCAGTTCTTC.

The chain is built from TRBV27 and TRBJ1-1, with 9 bases lining up with TRBD1. Trimming took 0 bases from V and 4 from J; bases not matched to a gene: 6. The germline CDR1 and CDR2 sequences are MNHEY and SMNVEV (reference sequence). The CDR3 is 16 residues long. In DNA, the CDR3 is TGTGCCAGCAGTTTATCCGGACAGGGGCTGTCCACTGAAGCTTTCTTT. It specifies CASSLSGQGLSTEAFF.

This sequence joins TRBV19 and TRBJ2-1; 10 bases agree with TRBD1. The CDR3 has 17 amino acids. Germline-derived CDR1 and CDR2 are LNHDA and SQIVND (reference sequence). Trimming removed 8 bases from V and 5 bases from J; junction bases left unmatched: 15. CDR3 DNA: TGTGCCAGTCGACTAGCCGGGACAGGGGTCTCTAACAATGAGCAGTTCTTC. Its translation is CASRLAGTGVSNNEQFF.

This clone has only one observation. The V and J genes are TRBV5-4 and TRBJ2-5, with 10 bases matching TRBD1. The V segment lost 4 bases and the J segment 2 bases; nucleotides outside the gene matches: 5. The CDR3 covers 15 residues. CDR1 and CDR2 (germline): SGHNT, YYREEE (reference sequence). The CDR3 loop is CASSLTGQGQETQYF. The CDR3 nucleotides read TGTGCCAGCAGCCTGACGGGACAGGGGCAAGAGACCCAGTACTTC.

This clone has a single count. The V gene is TRBV11-1, the J gene TRBJ1-1; 8 nucleotides match TRBD1. The CDR3 is made up of 13 amino acids. J was trimmed by 3 bases and V by 4 bases; bases with no gene match: 1. The germline CDR1 and CDR2 sequences are SGHAT and FQDESV (reference sequence). For the CDR3, the DNA is TGTGCCAGCAGCTCACAGGGGGACACTGAAGCTTTCTTT. It specifies CASSSQGDTEAFF.

The chain employs TRBV19 and TRBJ2-1; 13 positions agree with TRBD2. Per the germline V gene, CDR1 is LNHDA and CDR2 is SQIVND (reference sequence). With V trimmed by 4 bases and J by 6 bases, 6 bases remained unmatched. CDR3 length: 16 amino acids. The CDR3 nucleotides read TGTGCCAGTAGTACGCGGACTAGCGGGAGACTCAATGAGCAGTTCTTC. This sequence encodes CASSTRTSGRLNEQFF.

This chain connects TRBV4-1 to TRBJ1-1; D is uncertain. CDR1 MGHRA and CDR2 YSYEKL come from the germline V gene. The V gene lost 1 base and the J gene lost 5 bases, with 8 bases spanning the gap. This CDR3 spans 13 amino acids. As DNA, the CDR3 is TGCGCCAGCAGCCAAGTACTAGTGACTGAAGCTTTCTTT. Encoded protein: CASSQVLVTEAFF.

This chain uses TRBV5-1 with TRBJ2-5, with 9 nucleotides matching TRBD2. The tail of the sequence fits TRBJ2-7 better, so the J call may be wrong. Germline values: CDR1 SGHRS, CDR2 YFSETQ. There are 15 residues in the CDR3. The CDR3 protein is CASSRGLAGPYEQYF. In nucleotides, the CDR3 is TGCGCCAGCAGCCGGGGACTAGCCGGCCCCTACGAGCAGTACTTC.

The rearrangement uses TRBV6-5 and TRBJ2-1, with D perhaps TRBD1 (6 bases). V was trimmed by 7 bases and J by 4 bases, leaving 11 bases between them. The length of the CDR3 is 13 residues. CDR1 MNHEY and CDR2 SVGAGI come from the germline V gene. In DNA, the CDR3 is TGTGCCAGCACCAAAGGGGGTTACAATGAGCAGTTCTTC. Its protein product is CASTKGGYNEQFF.

The V call is TRBV4-2, the J call TRBJ2-1, with 10 bases aligning to TRBD2. V gave up 1 base and J gave up 8 bases; unmatched junction bases: 14. The CDR3 loop spans 18 amino acids. The V gene's germline CDR1 is LGHNA and CDR2 YNFKEQ. The CDR3 loop is CASSQGGVAGGPLDEQFF. DNA of the CDR3: TGTGCCAGCAGCCAAGGGGGGGTAGCGGGAGGCCCGTTGGATGAGCAGTTCTTC.

The chain carries TRBV5-6 and TRBJ2-1; D gene unclear. There are 16 residues in the CDR3. V was pared by 2 bases and J by 0 bases, with 12 bases between. Germline V gives CDR1 SGHDT, CDR2 YYEEEE. The CDR3 loop reads CASSFWQDGSYNEQFF. The CDR3 DNA sequence: TGTGCCAGCAGCTTCTGGCAGGATGGCTCCTACAATGAGCAGTTCTTC.

The V call is TRBV7-2, the J call TRBJ2-7; 13 bases line up with TRBD2. This CDR3 has 15 residues. V lost 1 base, J lost 9 bases, and 6 bases stayed unmatched. Germline values: CDR1 SGHTA, CDR2 FQGNSA. CDR3 nucleotides: TGTGCCAGCAGCTTAGGGGGACTAGCGGGACTGGTGCAGTACTTC. It encodes CASSLGGLAGLVQYF.

V usage is TRBV15 and J usage is TRBJ1-1; D unclear. Germline CDR1 is LNHNV and CDR2 is YYDKDF (reference sequence). The length of the CDR3 is 13 residues. Trimming stripped 4 bases from V and 4 bases from J, with 10 bases between. The CDR3 DNA reads as TGTGCCACCAGCAAAACCCGGAGCACTGAAGCTTTCTTT. Translation: CATSKTRSTEAFF. Full variable domain (outside the CDR3, taken from reference TRBV15 and TRBJ1-1): DAMVIQNPRYQVTQFGKPVTLSCSQTLNHNVMYWYQQKSSQAPKLLFHYYDKDFNNEADTPDNFQSRRPNTSFCFLDIRSPGLGDTAMYLCATSKTRSTEAFFGQGTRLTVV.

The rearrangement links TRBV2 to TRBJ2-3; 12 bases are a match to TRBD2. The CDR3 covers 15 residues. With 6 bases clipped from V and 5 bases from J, the junction kept 6 bases outside the gene matches. Germline V gene data show CDR1 as SNHLY and CDR2 as FYNNEI. The CDR3 coding sequence is TGTGCCAGCAGCCCGGGACTAGCGGGCTTAGATACGCAGTATTTT. Translated: CASSPGLAGLDTQYF.

This sequence joins TRBV19 and TRBJ1-2; 9 nucleotides line up with TRBD1. Trimming cost V 2 bases and J 4 bases; bases outside gene matches: 11. Germline-derived CDR1 and CDR2 are LNHDA and SQIVND (reference sequence). The CDR3 spans 17 residues. The chain's CDR3 is CASSISGQGGYGYGYTF. The CDR3 DNA sequence: TGTGCCAGTAGTATATCGGGACAGGGAGGTTACGGCTATGGCTACACCTTC. Full variable domain (remainder filled in from reference TRBV19 and TRBJ1-2): DGGITQSPKYLFRKEGQNVTLSCEQNLNHDAMYWYRQDPGQGLRLIYYSQIVNDFQKGDIAEGYSVSREKKESFPLTVTSAQKNPTAFYLCASSISGQGGYGYGYTFGSGTRLTVV.

CDR3 sequence (DNA): TGTGCCATCAAGGGGGCCGGGGGCGAGTACGAGCAGTACTTC. Translation gives CAIKGAGGEYEQYF. The chain carries TRBV10-3 and TRBJ2-7; perhaps TRBD1 as D (7 bases). CDR3 length: 14 amino acids. The V end lost 7 bases, the J end lost 4 bases, and 17 bases lay between the germline ends. Looked up from germline, CDR1 is ENHRY and CDR2 is SYGVKD.

V gene TRBV10-3 combines with J gene TRBJ1-1; no reliable D call. From germline, CDR1 is ENHRY and CDR2 SYGVKD. The CDR3 has 20 residues. V was cut by 3 bases and J by 4 bases, with 30 bases left in between. CDR3 nucleotide sequence: TGTGCCATCAGTGATTCGGGAACAGCTTTTACTCCACCCCCTTTCACTGAAGCTTTCTTT. It specifies CAISDSGTAFTPPPFTEAFF.